This T cell receptor (beta chain) was sequenced in a study of read filtering for tumor transcriptome and immune sequencing. As for the study in general: DNase treatment preceded whole-transcriptome library preparation.

This library used 300 to 500 ng RNA and molecular barcoded adaptors spanning alpha/delta and beta/gamma chains. TCRdb reprocessed the reads with MiXCR, giving one entry per CDR3 protein. The data show tens of thousands of distinct CDR3 sequences, over 11% seen once. Study-level points and caveats: IR-seq captured clonotypes deeper and more reliably than RNA-seq. Sorted CD138-negative bone marrow cells were not purified T cells.

At the time of active disease, bone marrow was collected from every patient. This clonotype was counted ten times or more. What it recognizes is unknown. The CDR3 loop spans 12 amino acids. What was sequenced was a population of CD138-negative cells sorted from bone marrow. This rearrangement joins TRBV21-1 to TRBJ2-7; TRBD1 is the table's D call and was not checked against the DNA. TRBV21-1 is a recognized pseudogene. This clonotype originated in a donor older than 35 with multiple myeloma. As DNA, the CDR3 is TGTGCCAGCAGCGGGCAGGGGGCCGAGCAGTACTTC. It specifies CASSGQGAEQYF.